Given below is one TCR beta chain in context. The CDR3 runs 17 residues. Germline loops: CDR1 KGHDR, CDR2 SFDVKD. Trimming at V came to 4 bases and at J to 9 bases, leaving 10 bases not matched to a gene. This record belongs to a study of blood T cell repertoires in COVID-19. Study information: Donors in the United States, Italy and Spain gave samples during acute or convalescent COVID-19. T cells, B-cell-depleted T cells, or PBMCs provided the cDNA or gDNA that served as material.

Sequenced by immunoSEQ multiplex PCR; TCRdb stores in-frame clones only, minus some. The table includes roughly 140,000 clones, more than 75% detected once. Recruits, aged roughly 18 to 90 years, lived in around 24 US areas. Participant-reported clinical history was the basis for cohort assignment. Specimen: PBMCs or T cells enriched from blood (not recorded which). This sequence joins TRBV24-1 and TRBJ2-1; 14 nucleotides align to TRBD2. This TCR came from a man between 60 and 75 years old who had recovered from COVID-19. CDR3 sequence (DNA): TGTGCCACCAGTGACCCGACTAGCGGGAGGGCCGTAGGTGAGCAGTTCTTC. It yields the protein CATSDPTSGRAVGEQFF.